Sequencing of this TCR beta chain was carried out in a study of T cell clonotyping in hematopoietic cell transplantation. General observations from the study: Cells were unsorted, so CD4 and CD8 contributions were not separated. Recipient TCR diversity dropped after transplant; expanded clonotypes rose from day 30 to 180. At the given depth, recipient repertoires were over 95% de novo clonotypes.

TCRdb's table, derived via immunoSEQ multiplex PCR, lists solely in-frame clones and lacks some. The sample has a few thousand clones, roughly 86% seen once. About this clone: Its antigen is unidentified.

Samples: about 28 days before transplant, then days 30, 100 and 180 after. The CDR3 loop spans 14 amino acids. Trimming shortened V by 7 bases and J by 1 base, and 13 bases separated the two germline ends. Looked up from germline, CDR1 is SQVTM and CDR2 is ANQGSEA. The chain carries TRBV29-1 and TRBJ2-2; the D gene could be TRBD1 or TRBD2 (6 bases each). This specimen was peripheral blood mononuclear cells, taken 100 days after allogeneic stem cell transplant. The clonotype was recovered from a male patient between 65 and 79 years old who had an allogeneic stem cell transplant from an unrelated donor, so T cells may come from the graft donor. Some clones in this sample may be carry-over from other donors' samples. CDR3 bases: TGCAGCGCGACTAGGGGGGAGAACACCGGGGAGCTGTTTTTT. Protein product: CSATRGENTGELFF.